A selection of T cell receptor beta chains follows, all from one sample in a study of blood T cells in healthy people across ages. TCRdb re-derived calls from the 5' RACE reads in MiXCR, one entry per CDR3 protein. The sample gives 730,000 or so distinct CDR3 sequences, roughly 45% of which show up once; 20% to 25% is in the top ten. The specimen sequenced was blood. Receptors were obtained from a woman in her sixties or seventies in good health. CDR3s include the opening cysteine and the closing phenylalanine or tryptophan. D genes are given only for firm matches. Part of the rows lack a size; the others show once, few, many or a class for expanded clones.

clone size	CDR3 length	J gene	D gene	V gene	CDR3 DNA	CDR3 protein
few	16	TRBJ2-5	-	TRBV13	TGTGCCAGCAGCTTCACAGTCTCTAGGCCTCAAGAGACCCAGTACTTC	CASSFTVSRPQETQYF
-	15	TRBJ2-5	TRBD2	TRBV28	TGTGCCAGCAGTTTAGGACTAGCGGTACCGGGGACCCAGTACTTC	CASSLGLAVPGTQYF
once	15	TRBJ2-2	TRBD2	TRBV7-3	TGTGCCAGCAGCTTAACGCCGGGGGGCACCGGGGAGCTGTTTTTT	CASSLTPGGTGELFF
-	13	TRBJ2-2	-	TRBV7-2	TGTGCCAGCAGTCGACTAGACACCGGGGAGCTGTTTTTT	CASSRLDTGELFF
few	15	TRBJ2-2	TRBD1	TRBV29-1	TGCAGCGTTGAAGAACGGGGACAGGTCACCGGGGAGCTGTTTTTT	CSVEERGQVTGELFF
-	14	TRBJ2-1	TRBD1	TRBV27	TGTGCCAGCAGTGTTGACAGGGGAAGTTACGAGCAGTTCTTC	CASSVDRGSYEQFF
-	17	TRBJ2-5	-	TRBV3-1	TGTGCCAGCAGCCAAGTTTTAGGGGGAGGGCTAGGGGAGACCCAGTACTTC	CASSQVLGGGLGETQYF
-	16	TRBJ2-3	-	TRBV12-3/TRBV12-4	TGTGCCAGCAGTCCACGGTCAGCCCTCGGCGTGGGTACGCAGTATTTT	CASSPRSALGVGTQYF
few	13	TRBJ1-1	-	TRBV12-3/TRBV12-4	TGTGCCAGCAGTCAGGCGGGGTTATGGGAAGCTTTCTTT	CASSQAGLWEAFF
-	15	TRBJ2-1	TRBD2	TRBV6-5	TGTGCCAGCAGTTACTCCCAGCGGGGCAACAATGAGCAGTTCTTC	CASSYSQRGNNEQFF
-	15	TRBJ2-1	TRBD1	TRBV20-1	TGCAGTGCTGAGAGTCCGGGACAGGGGGGCAATGAGCAGTTCTTC	CSAESPGQGGNEQFF
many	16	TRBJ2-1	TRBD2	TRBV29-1	TGCAGCGTCGAAGGGGGACTAGCGGGAAGCTACAATGAGCAGTTCTTC	CSVEGGLAGSYNEQFF
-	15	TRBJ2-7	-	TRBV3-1	TGTGCCAGAAGCCAAGATCGGCAGGGTCCCTACGAGCAGTACTTC	CARSQDRQGPYEQYF
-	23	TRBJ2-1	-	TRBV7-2	-	CASSLRLAVTMSSSSNLNNEQFF
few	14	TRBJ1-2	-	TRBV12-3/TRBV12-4	TGTGCCAGCAGTCCGCGGAAGGGGAGCTATGGCTACACCTTC	CASSPRKGSYGYTF
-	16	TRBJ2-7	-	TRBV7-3	TGTGCCAGCAGCCAGTGCGCAGAGCCGCGCGCCTACGAGCAGTACTTC	CASSQCAEPRAYEQYF
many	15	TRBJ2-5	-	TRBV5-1	TGCGCCAGCAGCCCGACAGGCCGGAGCGGAGAGACCCAGTACTTC	CASSPTGRSGETQYF
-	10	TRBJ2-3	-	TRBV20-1	TGCAGTGCCATCGCAGATACGCAGTATTTT	CSAIADTQYF
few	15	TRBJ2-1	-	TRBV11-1	TGTGCCAGCAGCTTAGCGGGGACCCCCAGCAATGAGCAGTTCTTC	CASSLAGTPSNEQFF
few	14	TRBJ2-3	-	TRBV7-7	TGTGCTAGCAGCTCACACACCGACACAGATACGCAGTATTTT	CASSSHTDTDTQYF
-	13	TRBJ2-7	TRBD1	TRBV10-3	TGTGCCATCAGGACAGGGGGAGGAGACGAGCAGTACTTC	CAIRTGGGDEQYF
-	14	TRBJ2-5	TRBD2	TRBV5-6	TGTGCCAGCAGACGACGGGGGGACCAAGAGACCCAGTACTTC	CASRRRGDQETQYF
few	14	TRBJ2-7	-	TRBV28	TGTGCCAGCAGCCTAATAACAGGGTCGGGCGAGCAGTACTTC	CASSLITGSGEQYF
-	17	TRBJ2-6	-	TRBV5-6	TGTGCCAGCACCAATAGGGACGGAAGCTCTGGGGCCAACGTCCTGACTTTC	CASTNRDGSSGANVLTF
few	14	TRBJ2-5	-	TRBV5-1	TGCGCCAGCAGCCGAACAGGGAAACAAGAGACCCAGTACTTC	CASSRTGKQETQYF
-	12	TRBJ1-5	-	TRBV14	TGTGCCAGCCCCCAGGCGGGACGGCCCCAGCATTTT	CASPQAGRPQHF
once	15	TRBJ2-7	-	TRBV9	TGTGCCAGCAGCGTGGAACCTAGCAGTCTCCACGAGCAGTACTTC	CASSVEPSSLHEQYF
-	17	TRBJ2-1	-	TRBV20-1	TGCAGTGCTAGAGATCGAGCAGGGTTTGGCTCCTACAATGAGCAGTTCTTC	CSARDRAGFGSYNEQFF
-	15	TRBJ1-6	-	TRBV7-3	TGTGCCAGCAGCCCTACCCAGGGGATCGGTTCACCCCTCCACTTT	CASSPTQGIGSPLHF
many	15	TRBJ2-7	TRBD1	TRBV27	TGTGCCAGCAGTTTATCCGGGACAGCAGGCTACGAGCAGTACTTC	CASSLSGTAGYEQYF
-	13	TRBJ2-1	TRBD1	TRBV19	TGTGCCAGTTTAGGGACAGGCTCGCGTCAGCAGTTCTTC	CASLGTGSRQQFF
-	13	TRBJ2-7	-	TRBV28	TGTGCCAGCAAAACCGACAGCTCCTACGAGCAGTACTTC	CASKTDSSYEQYF
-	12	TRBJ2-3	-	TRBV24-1	TGTGCCATCAGTGACCAGGGTAATACGCAGTATTTT	CAISDQGNTQYF
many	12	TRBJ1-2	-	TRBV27	TGTGCCAGCAGTTTAAGCGGCTATGGCTACACCTTC	CASSLSGYGYTF
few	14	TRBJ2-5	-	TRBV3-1	TGTGCCAGCAGCCTGGAGTCGATTCAAGAGACCCAGTACTTC	CASSLESIQETQYF
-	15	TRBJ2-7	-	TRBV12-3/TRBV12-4	TGTGCCAGCAGTTTTGATGGGCCCAGCTCCTACGAGCAGTACTTC	CASSFDGPSSYEQYF
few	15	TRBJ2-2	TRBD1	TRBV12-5	TGTGCTAGTCTTCCCCGACAGGGGTACACCGGGGAGCTGTTTTTT	CASLPRQGYTGELFF
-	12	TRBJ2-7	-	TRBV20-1	TGCAGGGCTCCGGACGTCTCCTACGAGCAGTACTTC	CRAPDVSYEQYF
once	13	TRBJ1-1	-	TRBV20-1	TGCAGTGCTAGCCCAGGGGTCGGGACTGAAGCTTTCTTT	CSASPGVGTEAFF
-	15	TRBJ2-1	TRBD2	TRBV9	TGTGTCAGCAGCGCGAGGGGACTAGCGGGTCATGAGCAGTTCTTC	CVSSARGLAGHEQFF
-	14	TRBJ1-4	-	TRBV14	TGTGCCAGCAGCCGCCCGGGGGTCAATGAAAAACTGTTTTTT	CASSRPGVNEKLFF
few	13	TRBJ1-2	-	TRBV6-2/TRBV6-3	TGTGCCAGCAGTTACGTCGGAAACTATGGCTACACCTTC	CASSYVGNYGYTF
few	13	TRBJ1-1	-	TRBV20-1	TGCAGTGCTCAGAACAGCATGAACACTGAAGCTTTCTTT	CSAQNSMNTEAFF
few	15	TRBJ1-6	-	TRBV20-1	TGCAGTGCTAGAGATTTTACCGGGGAGAATTCACCCCTCCACTTT	CSARDFTGENSPLHF
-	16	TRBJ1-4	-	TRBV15	TGTGCCACCAGCAGAGTTGTAGAGCTTGTAGATGAAAAACTGTTTTTT	CATSRVVELVDEKLFF
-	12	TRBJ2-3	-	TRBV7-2	TGTGCCAGCAGCCCCCTTTCCGATACGCAGTATTTT	CASSPLSDTQYF
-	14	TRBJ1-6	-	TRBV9	TGTGCCAGCAGCGTACATATAGATAATTCACCCCTCCACTTT	CASSVHIDNSPLHF
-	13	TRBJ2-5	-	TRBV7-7	TGTGCTAGCACCACAGGATTCCAAGAGACCCAGTACTTC	CASTTGFQETQYF
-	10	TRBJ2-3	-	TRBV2	TGTGCCAGCTCCTGGGATACGCAGTATTTT	CASSWDTQYF
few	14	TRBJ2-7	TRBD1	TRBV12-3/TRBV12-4	TGTGCCAGCAGTATGACAGGGGACTCCTACGAGCAGTACTTC	CASSMTGDSYEQYF
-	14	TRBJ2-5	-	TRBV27	TGTGCCAGCAGTTATGGGGATTCCTACAATGAGCAGTACTTC	CASSYGDSYNEQYF
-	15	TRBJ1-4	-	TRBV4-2	TGTGCCAGCAGTCCCCGGGATTCAACTAATGAAAAACTGTTTTTT	CASSPRDSTNEKLFF
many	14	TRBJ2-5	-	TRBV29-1	TGCAGCGCCCGGGGACGACAGGACCAAGAGACCCAGTACTTC	CSARGRQDQETQYF
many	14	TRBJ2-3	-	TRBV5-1	TGCGCCAGCAGCTCGACAGCTGACGGGGATACGCAGTATTTT	CASSSTADGDTQYF
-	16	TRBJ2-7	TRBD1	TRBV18	TGTGCCAGCTCACCACCGACCGCCACAGGGGGCGGGGAGCAGTACTTC	CASSPPTATGGGEQYF
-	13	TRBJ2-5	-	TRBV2	TGTGCCAGCAACGTGGGGCAAGTGGAGACCCAGTACTTC	CASNVGQVETQYF
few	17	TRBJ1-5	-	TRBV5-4	TGTGCCAGCAGCCAGACCTCGGGGCACTATAGCAATCAGCCCCAGCATTTT	CASSQTSGHYSNQPQHF
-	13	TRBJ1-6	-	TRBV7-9	TGTGCCAGCAGCCCCCACGGGGATTCACCCCTCCACTTT	CASSPHGDSPLHF
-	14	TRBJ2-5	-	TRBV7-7	TGTGCTAGCAGCTTAGGGCCAGAGGTAGAGACCCAGTACTTC	CASSLGPEVETQYF
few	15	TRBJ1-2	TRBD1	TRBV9	TGTGCCAGCAGCGAAGGACAGGCCGTTAACTATGGCTACACCTTC	CASSEGQAVNYGYTF